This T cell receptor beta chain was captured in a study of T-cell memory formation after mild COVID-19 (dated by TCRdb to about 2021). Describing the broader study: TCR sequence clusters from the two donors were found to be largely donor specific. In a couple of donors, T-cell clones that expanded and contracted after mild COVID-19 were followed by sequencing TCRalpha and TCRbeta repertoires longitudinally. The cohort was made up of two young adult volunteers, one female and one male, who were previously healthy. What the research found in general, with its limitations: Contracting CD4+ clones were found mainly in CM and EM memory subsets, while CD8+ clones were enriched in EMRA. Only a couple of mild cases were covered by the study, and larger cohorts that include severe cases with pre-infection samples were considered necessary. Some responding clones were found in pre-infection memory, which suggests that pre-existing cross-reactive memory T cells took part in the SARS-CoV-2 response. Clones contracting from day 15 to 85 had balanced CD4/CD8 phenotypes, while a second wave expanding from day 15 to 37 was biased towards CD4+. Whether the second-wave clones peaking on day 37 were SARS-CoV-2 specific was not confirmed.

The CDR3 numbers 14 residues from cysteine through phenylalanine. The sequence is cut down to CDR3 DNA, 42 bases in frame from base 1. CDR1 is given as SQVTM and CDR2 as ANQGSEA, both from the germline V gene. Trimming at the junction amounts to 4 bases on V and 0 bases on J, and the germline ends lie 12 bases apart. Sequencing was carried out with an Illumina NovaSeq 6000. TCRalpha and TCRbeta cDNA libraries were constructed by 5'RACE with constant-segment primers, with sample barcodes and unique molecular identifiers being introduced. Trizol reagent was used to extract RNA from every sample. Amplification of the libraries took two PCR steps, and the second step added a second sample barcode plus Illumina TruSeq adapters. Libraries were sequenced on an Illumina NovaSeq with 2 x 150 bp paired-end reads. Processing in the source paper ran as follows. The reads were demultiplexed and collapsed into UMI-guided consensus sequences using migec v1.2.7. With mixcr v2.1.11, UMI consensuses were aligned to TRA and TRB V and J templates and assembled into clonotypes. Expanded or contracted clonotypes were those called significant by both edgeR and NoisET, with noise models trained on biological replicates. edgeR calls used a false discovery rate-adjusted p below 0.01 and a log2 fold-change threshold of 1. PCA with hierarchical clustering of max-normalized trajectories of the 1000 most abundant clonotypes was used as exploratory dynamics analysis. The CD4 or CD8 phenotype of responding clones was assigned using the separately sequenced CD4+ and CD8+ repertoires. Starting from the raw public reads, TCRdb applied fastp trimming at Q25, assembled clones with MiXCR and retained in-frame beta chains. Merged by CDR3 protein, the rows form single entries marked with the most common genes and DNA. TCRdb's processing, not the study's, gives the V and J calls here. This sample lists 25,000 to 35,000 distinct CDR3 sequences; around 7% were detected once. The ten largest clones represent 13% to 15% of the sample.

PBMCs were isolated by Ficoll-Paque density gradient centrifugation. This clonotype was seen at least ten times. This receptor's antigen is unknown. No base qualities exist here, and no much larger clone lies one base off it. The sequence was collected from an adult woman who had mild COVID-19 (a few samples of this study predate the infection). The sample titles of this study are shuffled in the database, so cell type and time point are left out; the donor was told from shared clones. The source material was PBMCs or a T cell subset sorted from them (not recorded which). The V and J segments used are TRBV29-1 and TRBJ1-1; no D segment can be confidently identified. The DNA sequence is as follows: TGCAGCGTTGCCGACATCTTAATGAACACTGAAGCTTTCTTT. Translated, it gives CSVADILMNTEAFF.